This T cell receptor beta chain was captured by sequencing in a study of cytomegalovirus exposure and HLA in healthy donors. Regarding the study as a whole: Reports indicated that the classifier achieved high specificity and sensitivity in diagnosing cytomegalovirus status. Cytomegalovirus-associated status was assigned to approximately 160 TCR beta chains.

The method was immunoSEQ multiplex PCR; TCRdb's version includes in-frame clones alone and lacks a portion of them. The data hold about 53,000 clones, with roughly nine tenths observed a single time. V gave up 7 bases and J gave up 5 bases; unmatched junction bases: 8. Germline V gene data show CDR1 as SNHLY and CDR2 as FYNNEI. The CDR3 covers 14 residues. In the case of this clone: The antigen is not known.

This TCR came from a man aged 18-30 years in good health and CMV-seronegative. V gene TRBV2 combines with J gene TRBJ2-1, with 7 bases fitting TRBD2. The sequenced material came from PBMCs. CDR3 amino acids: CASNNRDYHNEQFF. The DNA for the CDR3 is TGTGCCAGCAACAACCGGGACTACCACAATGAGCAGTTCTTC.